A selection of T cell receptor beta chains follows, all from one sample in a study of TIL therapy for anti-PD-1-resistant metastatic lung cancer. TCRdb's copy holds only in-frame clones and misses some; the assay was immunoSEQ multiplex PCR. The sample records under 20,000 clones, 60% to 80% being singletons. The specimen comprised blood, sampled at baseline. Receptors originate from a person aged 25 to 85 with non-small cell lung cancer. The CDR3 runs from the conserved cysteine through the conserved F or W. The D gene is left open where the match is weak. The size entry is marked missing in some rows and otherwise reads once, few, many or a size class.

clone size	D gene	V gene	J gene	CDR3 protein	CDR3 DNA
NA	NA	TRBV24-1	TRBJ1-5	CATSDGIQPQHF	TGTGCCACCAGTGATGGAATTCAGCCCCAGCATTTT
NA	NA	TRBV3-1/TRBV3-2	TRBJ1-1	CASSQIPGKEAFF	TGTGCCAGCAGCCAAATTCCGGGTAAAGAAGCTTTCTTT
NA	NA	TRBV4-2	TRBJ2-2	CASSQGDLDTGELFF	TGTGCCAGCAGCCAGGGGGACTTGGACACCGGGGAGCTGTTTTTT
NA	TRBD1	TRBV10-2	TRBJ2-1	CASRRGPASNEQFF	TGCGCCAGCAGGAGGGGGCCAGCCTCCAATGAGCAGTTCTTC
NA	NA	TRBV2	TRBJ2-6	CASSVGGGNSGANVLTF	TGTGCCAGCAGTGTCGGCGGGGGCAACTCTGGGGCCAACGTCCTGACTTTC
NA	NA	TRBV6-6	TRBJ1-1	CASSQGRMNTEAFF	TGTGCCAGCAGTCAAGGTCGGATGAACACTGAAGCTTTCTTT
NA	TRBD2	TRBV28	TRBJ2-1	CASSLLAGGISEQFF	TGTGCCAGCAGTTTACTAGCGGGAGGCATAAGTGAGCAGTTCTTC
NA	TRBD1	TRBV10-1	TRBJ2-7	CASSGDSQGLYEQYF	TGCGCCAGCAGCGGGGACAGTCAAGGGCTCTACGAGCAGTACTTC
NA	NA	TRBV29-1	TRBJ2-5	CSYTPGHQETQYF	TGCAGCTATACCCCGGGCCACCAAGAGACCCAGTACTTC
NA	NA	TRBV28	TRBJ2-3	CASSLSSGASTDTQYF	TGTGCCAGCAGTTTATCTTCGGGGGCTAGCACAGATACGCAGTATTTT
NA	NA	TRBV18	TRBJ2-3	CASSPLSEPSTDTQYF	TGTGCCAGCTCACCTTTGTCAGAACCTAGCACAGATACGCAGTATTTT
NA	TRBD2	TRBV2	TRBJ2-7	CASTLADGILDGYEQYF	TGTGCCAGCACCCTAGCGGACGGGATCCTCGACGGGTACGAGCAGTACTTC
NA	NA	TRBV18	TRBJ1-1	CASSPQGPTEEAFF	TGTGCCAGCTCACCACAGGGACCGACAGAGGAAGCTTTCTTT
NA	TRBD2	TRBV11-1	TRBJ2-2	CASSSSRLALGGELFF	TGTGCCAGCAGCTCTAGTCGACTAGCCCTCGGCGGGGAGCTGTTTTTT
few	NA	TRBV6-5	TRBJ1-5	CASSYKWADNQPQHF	TGTGCCAGCAGTTACAAGTGGGCGGACAATCAGCCCCAGCATTTT
NA	TRBD1	TRBV30	TRBJ1-5	CAWSISTGADQPQHF	TGTGCCTGGAGCATATCGACAGGGGCCGATCAGCCCCAGCATTTT
NA	NA	TRBV6-2/TRBV6-3	TRBJ2-1	CASSILVSSYNEQFF	TGTGCCAGCAGTATTCTAGTGAGCTCCTACAATGAGCAGTTCTTC
NA	TRBD1	TRBV6-1	TRBJ1-1	CASSEGGGLVNTEAFF	TGTGCCAGCAGTGAGGGAGGGGGCCTGGTGAACACTGAAGCTTTCTTT
NA	NA	TRBV5-4	TRBJ2-7	CASSSPGLDPTEQYF	TGTGCCAGCAGCTCCCCGGGGTTAGACCCCACCGAGCAGTACTTC
NA	TRBD1	TRBV9	TRBJ1-6	CASSGQGGNSPLHF	TGTGCCAGCAGCGGGCAGGGGGGCAATTCACCCCTCCACTTT
NA	NA	TRBV29-1	TRBJ2-5	CSVEPGRGETQYF	TGCAGCGTTGAGCCGGGCCGCGGGGAGACCCAGTACTTC
NA	TRBD1	TRBV6-2/TRBV6-3	TRBJ2-7	CASSRQGVIYEQYF	TGTGCCAGCAGTCGACAGGGGGTAATCTACGAGCAGTACTTC
NA	TRBD1	TRBV24-1	TRBJ2-1	CATSDPGQVNEQFF	TGTGCCACCAGTGACCCGGGACAGGTCAATGAGCAGTTCTTC
few	NA	TRBV6-6	TRBJ2-7	CASTVGSSYEQYF	TGTGCCAGCACGGTCGGCAGCTCCTACGAGCAGTACTTC
NA	NA	TRBV6-4	TRBJ2-2	CASSDSSSGELFF	TGTGCCAGCAGTGACTCCTCTTCCGGGGAGCTGTTTTTT
NA	NA	TRBV9	TRBJ2-1	CASSDILAPHYNEQFF	TGTGCCAGCAGTGATATCCTAGCGCCCCACTACAATGAGCAGTTCTTC
NA	NA	TRBV9	TRBJ2-5	CASSVNMGTQYF	TGTGCCAGCAGCGTTAACATGGGGACCCAGTACTTC
NA	TRBD2	TRBV7-2	TRBJ2-1	CASSSTAGTIVRGEQFF	TGTGCCAGCAGCTCGACCGCGGGGACTATTGTTAGGGGTGAGCAGTTCTTC
NA	NA	TRBV3-1/TRBV3-2	TRBJ1-5	CASNNAGASNQPQHF	TGTGCCAGCAATAACGCGGGGGCGAGCAATCAGCCCCAGCATTTT
NA	TRBD2	TRBV19	TRBJ2-5	CASSRVFSGGQETQYF	TGTGCCAGTAGTAGGGTTTTTAGCGGGGGTCAAGAGACCCAGTACTTC
large	NA	TRBV4-3	TRBJ2-1	CASSQDGDNEQFF	TGCGCCAGCAGCCAAGACGGGGACAATGAGCAGTTCTTC
NA	NA	TRBV5-6	TRBJ1-2	CASSPPSDYGYTF	TGTGCCAGCAGCCCCCCCTCAGACTATGGCTACACCTTC
few	TRBD2	TRBV7-3	TRBJ2-1	CASSPNPGLAGSNEQFF	TGTGCCAGCAGCCCCAACCCGGGACTAGCGGGTTCGAATGAGCAGTTCTTC
NA	TRBD1	TRBV30	TRBJ2-7	CAWSGQGAHEQYF	TGTGCCTGGAGTGGACAGGGAGCCCACGAGCAGTACTTC
NA	NA	TRBV19	TRBJ2-1	CASSIRGSSYNEQFF	TGTGCCAGTAGTATTCGGGGGAGCTCCTACAATGAGCAGTTCTTC
NA	NA	TRBV28	TRBJ2-7	CASSDELYLLEQYF	TGTGCCAGCAGCGACGAACTCTATCTACTCGAGCAGTACTTC
NA	NA	TRBV2	TRBJ1-3	CASSGRGYGNTIYF	TGTGCCTCCAGTGGGAGAGGGTACGGAAACACCATATATTTT
few	NA	TRBV30	TRBJ2-1	CAWSGPDVSNEQFF	TGTGCCTGGAGTGGCCCCGACGTTAGCAATGAGCAGTTCTTC
NA	NA	TRBV10-3	TRBJ2-3	CAIRFEASTDTQYF	TGTGCCATCAGGTTCGAAGCTAGCACAGATACGCAGTATTTT
NA	TRBD1	TRBV29-1	TRBJ1-3	CSVYDRGTGNTIYF	TGCAGCGTTTACGACAGGGGGACTGGAAACACCATATATTTT
once	NA	TRBV2	TRBJ2-1	CASRNRVYNEQFF	TGTGCCAGCAGAAACCGGGTCTACAATGAGCAGTTCTTC
NA	TRBD2	TRBV27	TRBJ2-1	CASTLSGSGYNEQFF	TGTGCCAGCACCCTTAGCGGGAGCGGCTACAATGAGCAGTTCTTC
NA	NA	TRBV6-6	TRBJ2-5	CASSYTRWLETQYF	TGTGCCAGCAGTTACACTAGGTGGCTGGAGACCCAGTACTTC
NA	NA	TRBV7-2	TRBJ1-3	CASSLGGLYGNTIYF	TGTGCCAGCAGCTTAGGGGGGCTATATGGAAACACCATATATTTT
NA	NA	TRBV7-3	TRBJ2-3	CASSLTSSTDTQYF	TGTGCCAGCAGCCTGACTAGTAGTACAGATACGCAGTATTTT
NA	NA	TRBV7-8	TRBJ2-5	CASSLRAGLKQETQYF	TGTGCCAGCAGCTTACGTGCCGGACTGAAGCAAGAGACCCAGTACTTC
NA	NA	TRBV21-1	TRBJ1-1	CASSKAGNTEAFF	TGTGCCAGCAGCAAAGCGGGGAACACTGAAGCTTTCTTT
NA	NA	TRBV7-9	TRBJ1-4	CASARGGSNEKLFF	TGTGCCAGCGCCCGGGGAGGGTCTAATGAAAAACTGTTTTTT
once	TRBD1	TRBV18	TRBJ1-1	CASSPLGQGGNTEAFF	TGTGCCAGCTCACCACTGGGACAGGGGGGAAACACTGAAGCTTTCTTT